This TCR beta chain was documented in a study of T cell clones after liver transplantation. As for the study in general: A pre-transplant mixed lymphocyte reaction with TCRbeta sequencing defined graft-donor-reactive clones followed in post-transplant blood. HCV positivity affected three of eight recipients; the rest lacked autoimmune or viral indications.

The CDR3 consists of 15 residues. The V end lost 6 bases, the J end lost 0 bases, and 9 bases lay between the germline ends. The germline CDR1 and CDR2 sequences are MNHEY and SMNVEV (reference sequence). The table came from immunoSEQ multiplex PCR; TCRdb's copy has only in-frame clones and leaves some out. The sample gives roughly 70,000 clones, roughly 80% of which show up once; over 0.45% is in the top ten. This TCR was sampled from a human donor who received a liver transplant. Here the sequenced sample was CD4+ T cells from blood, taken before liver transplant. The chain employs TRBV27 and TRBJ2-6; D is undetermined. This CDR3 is CASSGAISGANVLTF. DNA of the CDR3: TGTGCCAGCAGCGGCGCTATCTCTGGGGCCAACGTCCTGACTTTC.